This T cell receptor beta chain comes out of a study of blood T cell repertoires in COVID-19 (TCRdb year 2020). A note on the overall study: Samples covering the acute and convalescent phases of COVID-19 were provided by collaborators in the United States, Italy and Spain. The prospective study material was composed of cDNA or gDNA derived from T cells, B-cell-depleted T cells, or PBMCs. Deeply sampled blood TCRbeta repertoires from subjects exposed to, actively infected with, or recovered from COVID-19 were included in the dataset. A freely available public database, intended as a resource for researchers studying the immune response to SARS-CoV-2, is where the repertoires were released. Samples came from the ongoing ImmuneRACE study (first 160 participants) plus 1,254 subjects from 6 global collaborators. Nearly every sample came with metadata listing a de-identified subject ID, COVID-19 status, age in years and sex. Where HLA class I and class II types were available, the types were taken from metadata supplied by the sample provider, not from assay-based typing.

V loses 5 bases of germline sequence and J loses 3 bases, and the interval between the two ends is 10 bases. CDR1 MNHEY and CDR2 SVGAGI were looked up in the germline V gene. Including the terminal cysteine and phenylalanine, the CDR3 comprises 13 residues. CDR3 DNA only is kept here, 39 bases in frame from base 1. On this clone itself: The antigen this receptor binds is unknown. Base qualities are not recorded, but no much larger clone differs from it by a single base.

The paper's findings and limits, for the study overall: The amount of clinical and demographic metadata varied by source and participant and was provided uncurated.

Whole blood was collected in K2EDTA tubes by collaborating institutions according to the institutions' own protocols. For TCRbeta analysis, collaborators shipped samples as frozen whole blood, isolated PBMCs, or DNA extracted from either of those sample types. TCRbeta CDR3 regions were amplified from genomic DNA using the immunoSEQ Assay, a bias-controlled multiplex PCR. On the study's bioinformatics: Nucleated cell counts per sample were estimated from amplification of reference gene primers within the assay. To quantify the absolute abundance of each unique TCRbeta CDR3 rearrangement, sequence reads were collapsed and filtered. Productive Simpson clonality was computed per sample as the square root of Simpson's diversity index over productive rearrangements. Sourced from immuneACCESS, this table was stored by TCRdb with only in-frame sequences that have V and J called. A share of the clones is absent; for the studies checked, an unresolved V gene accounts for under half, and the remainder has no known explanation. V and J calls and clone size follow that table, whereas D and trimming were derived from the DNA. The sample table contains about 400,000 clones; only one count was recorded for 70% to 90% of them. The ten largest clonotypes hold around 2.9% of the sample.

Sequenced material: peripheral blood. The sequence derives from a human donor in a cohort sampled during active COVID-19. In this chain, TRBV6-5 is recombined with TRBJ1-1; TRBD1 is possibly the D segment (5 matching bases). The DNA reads TGTGCCAGCAGTAGCCCCAGGGACACTGAAGCTTTCTTT. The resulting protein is CASSSPRDTEAFF.